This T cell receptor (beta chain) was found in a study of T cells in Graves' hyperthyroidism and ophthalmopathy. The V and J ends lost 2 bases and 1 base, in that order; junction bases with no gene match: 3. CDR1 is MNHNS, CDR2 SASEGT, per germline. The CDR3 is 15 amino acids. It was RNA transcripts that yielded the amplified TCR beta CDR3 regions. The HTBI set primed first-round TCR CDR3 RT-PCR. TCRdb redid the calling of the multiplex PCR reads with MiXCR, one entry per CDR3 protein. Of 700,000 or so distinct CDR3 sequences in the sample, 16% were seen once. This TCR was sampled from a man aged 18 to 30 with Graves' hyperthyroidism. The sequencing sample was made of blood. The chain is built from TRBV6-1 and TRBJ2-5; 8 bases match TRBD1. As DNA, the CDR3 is TGTGCCAGCAGTGAAATCGGACAGGGCCAAGAGACCCAGTACTTC. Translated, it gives CASSEIGQGQETQYF.